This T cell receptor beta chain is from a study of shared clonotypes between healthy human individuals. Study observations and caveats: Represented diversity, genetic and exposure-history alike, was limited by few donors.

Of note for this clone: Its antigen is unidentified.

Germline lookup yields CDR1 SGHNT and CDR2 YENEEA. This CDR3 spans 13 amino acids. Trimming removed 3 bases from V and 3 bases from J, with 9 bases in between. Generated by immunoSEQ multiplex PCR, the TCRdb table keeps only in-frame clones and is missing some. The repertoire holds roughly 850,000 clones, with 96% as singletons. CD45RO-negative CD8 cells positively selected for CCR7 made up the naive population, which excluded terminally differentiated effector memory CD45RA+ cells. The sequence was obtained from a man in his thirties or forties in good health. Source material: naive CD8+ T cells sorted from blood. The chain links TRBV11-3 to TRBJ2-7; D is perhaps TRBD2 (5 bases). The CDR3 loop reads CASSFSEGYEQYF. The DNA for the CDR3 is TGTGCCAGCAGCTTCTCAGAGGGCTACGAGCAGTACTTC.